The 19 T cell receptor beta chains listed next were all sequenced from one sample in a study of blood T cell repertoires in COVID-19. Assay: immunoSEQ multiplex PCR; the TCRdb copy retains only in-frame clones and omits some. Of roughly 170,000 clones in the sample, about 87% are singletons; the top ten hold around 24%. Sequencing input: peripheral blood. The source is a man aged 55-75 years with acute or convalescent COVID-19.

The chain is built from TRBV4-2 and TRBJ2-2; D not certain. Trimming removed 2 bases at V and 8 bases at J, with 9 bases between. The CDR3 covers 13 residues. Germline assignment: CDR1 LGHNA and CDR2 YNFKEQ. The CDR3 DNA sequence: TGTGCCAGCAGCCAACCCACTGCTGGGGAGCTGTTTTTT. Residues: CASSQPTAGELFF.

The rearrangement uses TRBV6-5 and TRBJ2-7; tentative D call: TRBD1 (6 bases). Germline V gives CDR1 MNHEY, CDR2 SVGAGI. The CDR3 extends over 13 amino acids. V lost 5 bases and J lost 1, with 9 bases in between. The chain's CDR3 is CASSTGQSYEQYV. The CDR3 DNA reads as TGTGCCAGCAGTACGGGACAATCCTACGAGCAGTACGTC.

The rearrangement links TRBV12-5 to TRBJ2-2; 8 bases line up with TRBD1. The germline V gene encodes CDR1 LGHNT and CDR2 FRNRAP. The CDR3 covers 14 residues. With V trimmed by 5 bases and J by 4 bases, 3 bases remained unmatched. In DNA form, the CDR3 reads TGTGCTAGTGGTCGACAGGGGAGCACCGGGGAGCTGTTTTTT. It encodes CASGRQGSTGELFF.

The chain employs TRBV4-1 and TRBJ1-5; the D gene is possibly TRBD1 (5 bases). CDR1 and CDR2 from the germline V gene are MGHRA and YSYEKL. CDR3 length: 17 residues. Trimming took off 2 bases at V and 0 bases at J, with 14 bases between the two ends. CDR3 DNA sequence: TGCGCCAGCAGCCAAAGTACAGGCACCTATAGCAATCAGCCCCAGCATTTT. Residues: CASSQSTGTYSNQPQHF.

This rearrangement joins TRBV4-3 to TRBJ2-7; 8 positions agree with TRBD2. CDR3 size: 14 residues. Germline CDR1 LGHNA, CDR2 YSLEER. V shed 5 bases, J shed 2 bases, and the junction held 5 bases outside the gene matches. DNA for the CDR3: TGCGCCAGCAGCTCCCGGGAGGGAACCTACGAGCAGTACTTC. Translated, it gives CASSSREGTYEQYF.

The chain uses TRBV7-3 and TRBJ1-6; D not resolved. The V gene's germline CDR1 is SGHTA and CDR2 FQGTGA. Trimming removed 2 bases at V and 10 bases at J, with 12 bases between. The CDR3 covers 14 residues. Written as DNA, the CDR3 is TGTGCCAGCAGCTTAGGCCGGGAGACCTCACCCCTCCACTTT. Translating gives CASSLGRETSPLHF.

The chain links TRBV29-1 to TRBJ1-1; D is perhaps TRBD1 (6 bases). The germline CDR1 and CDR2 sequences are SQVTM and ANQGSEA. Trimming pared 4 bases from V and 2 bases from J, leaving 14 bases between. The CDR3 spans 14 residues. CDR3 DNA sequence: TGCAGCGTTGCCGAGACAGGTTTCAACACTGAAGCTTTCTTT. Encoded protein: CSVAETGFNTEAFF.

J is TRBJ1-1 and V is TRBV6-5, with D possibly being TRBD1 (6 bases). V shed 2 bases and J shed 11 bases, with 12 bases lying between them. Germline loops: CDR1 MNHEY, CDR2 SVGAGI. The CDR3 has 12 amino acids. CDR3 in DNA: TGTGCCAGCAGTTACGTCGGGGACAAGGCTTTCTTT. Translated: CASSYVGDKAFF.

The chain couples TRBV6-1 to TRBJ2-1, with 10 bases matching TRBD2. There are 15 residues in the CDR3. V dropped 3 bases and J dropped 8; count of bases not matched to a gene: 7. Germline loops: CDR1 MNHNS, CDR2 SASEGT. The CDR3 region has the DNA TGTGCCAGCAGTGAGGTAGCGGGGGGAACGGATGAGCAGTTCTTC. This translates into CASSEVAGGTDEQFF.

This chain connects TRBV6-1 to TRBJ2-2; a possible D gene is TRBD2 (6 bases). Germline lookup yields CDR1 MNHNS and CDR2 SASEGT. CDR3 size: 14 residues. V was pared by 2 bases and J by 5 bases, with 9 bases between. The CDR3 loop reads CASSEPGGTGELFF. The CDR3 nucleotides are TGTGCCAGCAGTGAACCTGGAGGGACCGGGGAGCTGTTTTTT.

V and J are TRBV29-1 and TRBJ1-1; no reliable D call. Germline loops: CDR1 SQVTM, CDR2 ANQGSEA. Trimming pared 3 bases from V and 6 bases from J, leaving 8 bases between. This CDR3 has 11 amino acids. CDR3 coding DNA: TGCAGCGTTGAGTCGGGATCTGAAGCTTTCTTT. This codes for CSVESGSEAFF.

The rearrangement uses TRBV2 and TRBJ2-1; 7 bases are shared with TRBD2. The V gene end was trimmed by 2 bases and the J gene end by 7 bases; junction bases not matched to a gene: 8. CDR3 length equals 15 residues. Germline-derived CDR1 and CDR2 are SNHLY and FYNNEI. As DNA, the CDR3 is TGTGCCAGCAGTGAAACCGGGGGGACGTTGAATGAGCAGTTCTTC. This sequence encodes CASSETGGTLNEQFF. Drawing the rest from reference TRBV2 and TRBJ2-1, the complete variable domain is EPEVTQTPSHQVTQMGQEVILRCVPISNHLYFYWYRQILGQKVEFLVSFYNNEISEKSEIFDDQFSVERPDGSNFTLKIRSTKLEDSAMYFCASSETGGTLNEQFFGPGTRLTVL.

This clone showed up just a few times. CDR3 residues: CASNLAGYYEQYF. In DNA form, the CDR3 reads TGTGCCAGCAACCTAGCGGGATACTACGAGCAGTACTTC. The chain recombines TRBV6-5 with TRBJ2-7, with 9 bases lining up with TRBD2. This CDR3 region has 13 residues. Germline V CDR1 and CDR2: MNHEY, SVGAGI. The V segment lost 7 bases and the J segment 3 bases; nucleotides outside the gene matches: 4.

The V gene is TRBV24-1, the J gene TRBJ1-1; D may be TRBD1 (6 bases). CDR3 length: 13 residues. The germline V gene encodes CDR1 KGHDR and CDR2 SFDVKD. V was trimmed by 6 bases and J by 4 bases, leaving 11 bases between them. CDR3 coding DNA: TGTGCCACCAGTCAACAGGGAAGCACTGAAGCTTTCTTT. It translates to CATSQQGSTEAFF.

The rearrangement uses TRBV5-4 and TRBJ2-5, with a tentative D call TRBD1 (5 bases). Germline V gives CDR1 SGHNT, CDR2 YYREEE (reference sequence). With 7 bases removed from V and 4 bases from J, the gap between germline ends came to 20 bases. CDR3 length: 15 amino acids. CDR3 sequence (DNA): TGTGCCAGCCACGGCTCGACAGACGGTGGAGAGACCCAGTACTTC. Amino acid sequence: CASHGSTDGGETQYF.

The genes are TRBV5-1 and TRBJ1-2, with D possibly TRBD1 on 5 matching bases. V was cut by 4 bases and J by 7 bases, with 14 bases left in between. Germline V gene lookup returns CDR1 SGHRS and CDR2 YFSETQ. The CDR3 totals 13 residues. The CDR3 DNA reads as TGCGCCAGCAGCCCGGGGGAGCGGGGTGGCTACACCTTC. Translating gives CASSPGERGGYTF. Full variable domain (remainder filled in from reference TRBV5-1 and TRBJ1-2): KAGVTQTPRYLIKTRGQQVTLSCSPISGHRSVSWYQQTPGQGLQFLFEYFSETQRNKGNFPGRFSGRQFSNSRSEMNVSTLELGDSALYLCASSPGERGGYTFGSGTRLTVV.

J is TRBJ2-3 and V is TRBV9; 9 bases map to TRBD1. CDR3 length: 14 residues. Germline loops: CDR1 SGDLS, CDR2 YYNGEE. V trimming: 7 bases; J trimming: 2 bases; junction bases outside the gene matches: 5. CDR3 residues: CASGQGPPTDTQYF. The CDR3 DNA is TGTGCCAGCGGACAGGGGCCACCCACAGATACGCAGTATTTT.

The rearrangement joins TRBV7-9 to TRBJ2-5, with D possibly matching TRBD2 (5 bases). This CDR3 contains 14 residues. Trimming left V 5 bases short and J 2 bases short, with 12 bases between. In germline, CDR1 is SEHNR, CDR2 FQNEAQ (reference sequence). The CDR3 region is CASSARLRQETQYF. The CDR3 DNA follows: TGTGCCAGCAGCGCCCGACTACGACAAGAGACCCAGTACTTC.

The J gene is TRBJ1-3, the V gene TRBV5-6; D not certain. CDR1 and CDR2 (germline): SGHDT, YYEEEE. The germline V and J ends were trimmed by 6 bases and 0 bases, with 7 bases remaining between them. The CDR3 totals 13 residues. The DNA of the CDR3 is TGTGCCAGCACCGGGAGCTCTGGAAACACCATATATTTT. Translated: CASTGSSGNTIYF.